This T cell receptor (beta chain) was identified in a study of regulatory T cells in long-lasting Graves disease. Study-wide background: Persistence in Graves' disease denoted antithyroid drug use beyond 5 years alongside positive TSH receptor antibodies. The study's findings and limits: Persistent patients had a count of shared public clonotypes (about 2,500) that exceeded that of new patients (around 960). TRBV28 was favored in persistent disease, as were TRBJ1-2 and TRBJ2-5.

Time point in this sample: persistent/refractory GD, antithyroid drugs over 5 years with positive TRAb. Generation of the TCR library employed RNA extracted from PBMCs. The V gene's germline CDR1 is MDHEN and CDR2 SYDVKM. The CDR3 spans 15 residues. V dropped 5 bases and J dropped 0 bases, with 11 bases sitting between them. The TCR beta library used iRepertoire HTBI primers with Arm-PCR amplification of CDR3. Via MiXCR, TCRdb re-called the multiplex PCR reads, giving one row per CDR3 protein. Counted here are about 450,000 distinct CDR3 sequences, around a quarter occurring once; the ten biggest clones make up about a quarter. This clonotype was detected only a few times. Its antigen is not identified.

The sequencing here drew on peripheral blood mononuclear cells (PBMCs), taken when the disease was refractory, from a patient treated with antithyroid drugs. The rearrangement uses TRBV28 and TRBJ1-3; no definite D call. This TCR came from a female donor with Graves disease. CDR3 coding DNA: TGTGCCAGCAGTGATTCGGGGAGCTCTGGAAACACCATATATTTT. This encodes CASSDSGSSGNTIYF.